This TCR beta chain comes out of a study of spatial heterogeneity in lung cancer. Study context: In the raw reads, each unique TCR and UMI combination was present more than ten times on average. Study-wide results and caveats: Follow-up blood showed ubiquitous expanded tumor TCRs less than blood at resection did.

This clonotype was seen more than once but under ten times. The antigen remains unidentified. Time point denoted: sample taken at primary tumor resection. Whole RNA came from tumor, nontumor lung or frozen PBMC and was sequenced without being sorted. The CDR3 length is 12 residues. The V end was cut by 6 bases, the J end by 8 bases, with 15 bases between. Looked up from germline, CDR1 is DFQATT and CDR2 is SNEGSKA (reference sequence). Each TCR cDNA molecule bore a unique molecular identifier. One entry per CDR3 protein, called by TCRdb with MiXCR from the 5' RACE reads. The table has about 45,000 distinct CDR3 sequences, around 15% seen once; the top ten hold 55% to 65%.

The source of this sequence is a male donor with early-stage non-small cell lung cancer. The specimen comprised PBMCs, sampled at surgery. This rearrangement joins TRBV20-1 to TRBJ2-3, with D possibly matching TRBD2 (6 bases). DNA for the CDR3: TGCAGTGCCCGAGAGTTGGGGGGTACGCAGTATTTT. Translation gives CSARELGGTQYF.